Sequencing of this T cell receptor (beta chain) was carried out in a study of blood T cell repertoires in COVID-19. The method was immunoSEQ multiplex PCR; TCRdb's version includes in-frame clones alone and lacks a portion of them. The data show 150,000 or so clones, 87% seen once. Looked up from germline, CDR1 is KGHSH and CDR2 is LQKENI. CDR3 size: 13 residues. Trimming cost V 3 bases and J 7 bases, with 9 bases left between them. The receptor's source is a woman aged 40 to 50 who had been exposed to COVID-19. Sample: PBMCs or T cells enriched from blood (not recorded which). The genes are TRBV18 and TRBJ1-4; tentative D call: TRBD1 (5 bases). The CDR3 is CASSPLQGEKLFF. DNA of the CDR3: TGTGCCAGCTCACCGCTCCAGGGTGAAAAACTGTTTTTT.